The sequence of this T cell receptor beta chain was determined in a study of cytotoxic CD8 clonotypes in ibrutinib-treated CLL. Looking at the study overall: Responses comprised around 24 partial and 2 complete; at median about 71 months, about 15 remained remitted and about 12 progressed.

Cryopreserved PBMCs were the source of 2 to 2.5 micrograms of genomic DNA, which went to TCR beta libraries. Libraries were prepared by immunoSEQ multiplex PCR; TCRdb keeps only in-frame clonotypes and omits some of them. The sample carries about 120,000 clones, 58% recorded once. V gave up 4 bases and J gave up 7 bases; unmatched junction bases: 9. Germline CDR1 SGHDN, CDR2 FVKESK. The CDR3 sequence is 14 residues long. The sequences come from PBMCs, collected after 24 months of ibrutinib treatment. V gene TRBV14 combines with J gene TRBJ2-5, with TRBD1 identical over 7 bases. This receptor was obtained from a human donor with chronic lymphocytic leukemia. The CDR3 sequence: CASSRTGEFGTQYF. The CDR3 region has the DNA TGTGCCAGCAGCCGTACAGGGGAGTTTGGGACCCAGTACTTC.